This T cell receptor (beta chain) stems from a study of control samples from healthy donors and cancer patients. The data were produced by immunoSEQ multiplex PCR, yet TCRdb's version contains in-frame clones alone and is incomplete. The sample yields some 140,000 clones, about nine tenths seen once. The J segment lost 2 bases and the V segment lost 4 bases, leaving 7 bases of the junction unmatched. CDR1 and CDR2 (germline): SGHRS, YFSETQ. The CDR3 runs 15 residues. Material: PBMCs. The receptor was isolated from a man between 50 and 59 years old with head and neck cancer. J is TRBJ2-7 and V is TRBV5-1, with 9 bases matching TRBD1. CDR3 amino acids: CASSHKDRGPYEQYF. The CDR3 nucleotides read TGCGCCAGCAGCCATAAGGACAGGGGTCCCTACGAGCAGTACTTC. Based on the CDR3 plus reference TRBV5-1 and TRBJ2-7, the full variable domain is KAGVTQTPRYLIKTRGQQVTLSCSPISGHRSVSWYQQTPGQGLQFLFEYFSETQRNKGNFPGRFSGRQFSNSRSEMNVSTLELGDSALYLCASSHKDRGPYEQYFGPGTRLTVT.